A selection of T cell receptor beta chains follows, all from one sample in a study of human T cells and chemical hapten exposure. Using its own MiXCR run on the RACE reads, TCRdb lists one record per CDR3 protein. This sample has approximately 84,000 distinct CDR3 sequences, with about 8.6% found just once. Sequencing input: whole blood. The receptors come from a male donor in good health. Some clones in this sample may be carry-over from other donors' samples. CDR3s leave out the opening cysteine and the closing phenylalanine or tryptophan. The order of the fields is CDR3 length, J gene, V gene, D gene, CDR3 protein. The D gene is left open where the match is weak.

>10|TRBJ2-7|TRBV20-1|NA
SARDNRDEQY
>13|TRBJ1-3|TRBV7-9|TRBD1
ASSMGTGTGNTIY
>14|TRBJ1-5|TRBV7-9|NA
ASSLGGAGSNQPQH
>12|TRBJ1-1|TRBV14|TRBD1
ASSEQGGGTEAF
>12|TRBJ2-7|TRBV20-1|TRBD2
SASTSGGAGEQY
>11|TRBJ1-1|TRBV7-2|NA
ASSLSQGTEAF
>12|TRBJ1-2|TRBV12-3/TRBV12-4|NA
ASSLGGRARGYT
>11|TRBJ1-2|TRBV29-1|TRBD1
SADTQGAAGYT
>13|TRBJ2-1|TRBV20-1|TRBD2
SARRGWRGDNEQF
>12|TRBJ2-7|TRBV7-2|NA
ASALRPSRGEQY
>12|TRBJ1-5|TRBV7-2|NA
ASSLRQPDQPQH
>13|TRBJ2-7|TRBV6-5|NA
ASSYSLGASYEQY
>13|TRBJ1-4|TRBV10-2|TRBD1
ASRTQTGLIEKLF
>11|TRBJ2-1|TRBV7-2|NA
ASSSLDRVEQF